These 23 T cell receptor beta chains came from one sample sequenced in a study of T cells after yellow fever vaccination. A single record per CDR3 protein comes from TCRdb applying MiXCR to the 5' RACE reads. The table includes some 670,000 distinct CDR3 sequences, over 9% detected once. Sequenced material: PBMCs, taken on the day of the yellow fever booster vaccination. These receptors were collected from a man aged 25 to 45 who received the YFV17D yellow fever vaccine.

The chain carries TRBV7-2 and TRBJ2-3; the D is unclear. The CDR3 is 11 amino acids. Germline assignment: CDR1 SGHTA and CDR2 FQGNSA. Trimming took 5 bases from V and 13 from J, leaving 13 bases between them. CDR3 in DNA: TGTGCCAGCAGCCCCTCCCGAGTGGAGTATTTT. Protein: CASSPSRVEYF.

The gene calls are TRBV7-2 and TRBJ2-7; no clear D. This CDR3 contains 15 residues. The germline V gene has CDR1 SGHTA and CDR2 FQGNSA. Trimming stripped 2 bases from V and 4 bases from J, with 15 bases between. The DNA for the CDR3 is TGTGCCAGCAGCTTAAGGGATTCAAAGGTGTACGAGCAGTACTTC. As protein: CASSLRDSKVYEQYF.

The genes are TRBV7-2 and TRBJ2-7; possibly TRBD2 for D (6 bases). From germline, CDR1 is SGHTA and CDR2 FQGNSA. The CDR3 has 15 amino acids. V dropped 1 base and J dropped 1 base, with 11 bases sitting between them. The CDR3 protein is CASSLVWDSSYEQYF. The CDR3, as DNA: TGTGCCAGCAGCTTAGTTTGGGACTCGTCCTACGAGCAGTACTTC.

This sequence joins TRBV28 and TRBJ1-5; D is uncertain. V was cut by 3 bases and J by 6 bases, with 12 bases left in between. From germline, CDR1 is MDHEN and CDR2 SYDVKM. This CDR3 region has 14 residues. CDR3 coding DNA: TGTGCCAGCAGTTTCGACCTAGTGGTTCAGCCCCAGCATTTT. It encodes CASSFDLVVQPQHF.

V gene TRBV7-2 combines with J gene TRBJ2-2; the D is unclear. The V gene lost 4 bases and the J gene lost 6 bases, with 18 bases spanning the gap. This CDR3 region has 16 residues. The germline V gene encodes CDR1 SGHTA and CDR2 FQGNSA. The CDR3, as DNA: TGTGCCAGCAGCTCTCGCGCGGCCTTGTGGGCCGGGGAGCTGTTTTTT. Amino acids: CASSSRAALWAGELFF.

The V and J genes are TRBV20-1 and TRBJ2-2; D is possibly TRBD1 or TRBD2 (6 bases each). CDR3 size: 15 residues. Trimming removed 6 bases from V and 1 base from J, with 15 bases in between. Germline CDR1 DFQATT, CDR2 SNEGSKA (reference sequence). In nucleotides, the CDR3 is TGCAGTGCGAAGGGGGGTAGCGGGAACACCGGGGAGCTGTTTTTT. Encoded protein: CSAKGGSGNTGELFF.

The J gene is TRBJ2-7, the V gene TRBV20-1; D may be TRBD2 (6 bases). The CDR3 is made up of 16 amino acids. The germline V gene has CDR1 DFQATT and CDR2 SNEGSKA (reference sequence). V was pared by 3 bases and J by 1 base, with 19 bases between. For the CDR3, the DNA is TGCAGTGCTAGCGGGAAGGACGGGACTTGGTCCTACGAGCAGTACTTC. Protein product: CSASGKDGTWSYEQYF.

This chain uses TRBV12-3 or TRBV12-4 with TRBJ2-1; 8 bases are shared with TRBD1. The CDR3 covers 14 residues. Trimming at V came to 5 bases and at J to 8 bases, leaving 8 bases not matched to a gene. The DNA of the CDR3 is TGTGCCAGCAGTCTCAGGGGGCTGGTCGATGAGCAGTTCTTC. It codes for CASSLRGLVDEQFF.

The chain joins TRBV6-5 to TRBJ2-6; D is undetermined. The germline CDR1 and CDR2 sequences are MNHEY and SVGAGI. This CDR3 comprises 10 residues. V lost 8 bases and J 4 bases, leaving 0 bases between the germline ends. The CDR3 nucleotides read TGTGCCAGCGGGGCCAACGTCCTGACTTTC. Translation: CASGANVLTF.

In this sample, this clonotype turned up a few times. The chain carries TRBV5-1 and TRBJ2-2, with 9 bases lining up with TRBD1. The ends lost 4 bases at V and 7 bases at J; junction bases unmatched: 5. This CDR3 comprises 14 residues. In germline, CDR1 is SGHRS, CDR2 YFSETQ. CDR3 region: CASSLGQGIGELFF. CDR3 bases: TGCGCCAGCAGCCTGGGACAGGGAATCGGGGAGCTGTTTTTT.

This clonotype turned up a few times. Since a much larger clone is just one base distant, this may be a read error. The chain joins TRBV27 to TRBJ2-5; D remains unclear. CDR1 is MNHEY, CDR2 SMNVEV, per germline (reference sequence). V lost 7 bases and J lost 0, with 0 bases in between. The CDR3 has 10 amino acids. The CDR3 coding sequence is TGTGCCAGCAACCAAGAGACCCAGTACTTC. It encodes CASNQETQYF.

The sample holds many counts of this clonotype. CDR3 amino acids: CASTLLEGGDNEQFF. DNA for the CDR3: TGTGCCAGCACCTTACTGGAGGGGGGGGACAATGAGCAGTTCTTC. The V call is TRBV6-5, the J call TRBJ2-1; D perhaps matches TRBD2 (7 bases). V gave up 7 bases and J gave up 5 bases, with 18 bases separating them. The CDR3 is made up of 15 amino acids. Germline V CDR1 and CDR2: MNHEY, SVGAGI.

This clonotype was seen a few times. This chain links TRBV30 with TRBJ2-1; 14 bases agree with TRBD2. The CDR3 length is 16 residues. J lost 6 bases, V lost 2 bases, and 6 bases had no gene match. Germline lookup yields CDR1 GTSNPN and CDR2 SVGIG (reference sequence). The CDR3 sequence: CAWSRLAGGPGNEQFF. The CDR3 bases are TGTGCCTGGAGTCGACTAGCGGGAGGGCCCGGCAATGAGCAGTTCTTC.

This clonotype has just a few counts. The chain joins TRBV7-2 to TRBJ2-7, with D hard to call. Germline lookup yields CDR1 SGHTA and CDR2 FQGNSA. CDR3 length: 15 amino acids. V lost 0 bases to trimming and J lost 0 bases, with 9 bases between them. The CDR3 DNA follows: TGTGCCAGCAGCTTAGCGCGGCGTCCCTCCTACGAGCAGTACTTC. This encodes CASSLARRPSYEQYF.

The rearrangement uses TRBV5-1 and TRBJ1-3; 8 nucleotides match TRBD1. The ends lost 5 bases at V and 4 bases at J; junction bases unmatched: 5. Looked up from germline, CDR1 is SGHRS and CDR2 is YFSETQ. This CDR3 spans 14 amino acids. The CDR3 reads CASRLTGDGNTIYF. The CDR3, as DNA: TGCGCCAGCAGGTTGACAGGGGACGGAAACACCATATATTTT.

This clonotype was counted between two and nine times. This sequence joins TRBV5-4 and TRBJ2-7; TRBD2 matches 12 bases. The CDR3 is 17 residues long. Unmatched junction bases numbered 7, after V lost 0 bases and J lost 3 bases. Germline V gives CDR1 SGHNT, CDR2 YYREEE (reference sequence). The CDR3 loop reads CASSLVTSGRLGYEQYF. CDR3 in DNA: TGTGCCAGCAGCTTGGTAACTAGCGGGAGGTTGGGCTACGAGCAGTACTTC.

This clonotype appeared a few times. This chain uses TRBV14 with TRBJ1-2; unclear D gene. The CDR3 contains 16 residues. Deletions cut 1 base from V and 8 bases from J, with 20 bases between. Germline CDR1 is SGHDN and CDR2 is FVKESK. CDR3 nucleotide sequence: TGTGCCAGCAGCCAAGTCTCAACAGCCCCCAGAAGGGGCTACACCTTC. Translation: CASSQVSTAPRRGYTF.

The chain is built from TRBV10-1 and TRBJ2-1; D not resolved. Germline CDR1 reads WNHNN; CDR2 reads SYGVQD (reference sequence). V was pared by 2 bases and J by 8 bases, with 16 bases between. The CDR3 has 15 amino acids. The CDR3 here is CASSENPSALDEQFF. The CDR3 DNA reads TGCGCCAGCAGTGAGAACCCCTCTGCCCTCGATGAGCAGTTCTTC.

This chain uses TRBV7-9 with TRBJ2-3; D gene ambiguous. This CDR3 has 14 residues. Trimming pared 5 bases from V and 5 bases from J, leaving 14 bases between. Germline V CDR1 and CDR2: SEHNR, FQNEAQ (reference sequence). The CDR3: CASSPDLGGDTQYF. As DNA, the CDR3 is TGTGCCAGCAGCCCAGATCTGGGTGGAGATACGCAGTATTTT.

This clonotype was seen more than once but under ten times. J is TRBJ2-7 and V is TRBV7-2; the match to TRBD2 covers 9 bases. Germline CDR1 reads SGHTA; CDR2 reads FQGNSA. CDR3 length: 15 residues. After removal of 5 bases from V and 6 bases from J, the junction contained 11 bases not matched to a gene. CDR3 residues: CASSLSGLAFSEQYF. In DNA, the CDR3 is TGTGCCAGCAGCCTCTCGGGACTAGCATTCTCCGAGCAGTACTTC.

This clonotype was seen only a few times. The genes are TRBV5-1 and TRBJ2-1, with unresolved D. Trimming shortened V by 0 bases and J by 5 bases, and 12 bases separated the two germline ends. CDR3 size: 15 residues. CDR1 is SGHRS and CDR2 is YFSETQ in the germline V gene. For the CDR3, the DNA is TGCGCCAGCAGCTTGGAGAACTATCGAAACAATGAGCAGTTCTTC. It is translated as CASSLENYRNNEQFF.

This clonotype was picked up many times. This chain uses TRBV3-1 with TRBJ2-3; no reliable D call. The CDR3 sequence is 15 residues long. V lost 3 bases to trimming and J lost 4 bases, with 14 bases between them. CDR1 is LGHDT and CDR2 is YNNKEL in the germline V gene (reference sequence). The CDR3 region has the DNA TGTGCCAGCAGCCATGCCCCCACGTACCCAGATACGCAGTATTTT. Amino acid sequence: CASSHAPTYPDTQYF.

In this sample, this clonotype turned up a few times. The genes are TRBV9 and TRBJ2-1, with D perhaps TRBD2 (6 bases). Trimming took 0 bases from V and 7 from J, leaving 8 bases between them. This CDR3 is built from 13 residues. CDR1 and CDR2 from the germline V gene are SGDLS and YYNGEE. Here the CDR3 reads CASSVEEGNEQFF. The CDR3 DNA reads TGTGCCAGCAGCGTAGAGGAGGGTAATGAGCAGTTCTTC.